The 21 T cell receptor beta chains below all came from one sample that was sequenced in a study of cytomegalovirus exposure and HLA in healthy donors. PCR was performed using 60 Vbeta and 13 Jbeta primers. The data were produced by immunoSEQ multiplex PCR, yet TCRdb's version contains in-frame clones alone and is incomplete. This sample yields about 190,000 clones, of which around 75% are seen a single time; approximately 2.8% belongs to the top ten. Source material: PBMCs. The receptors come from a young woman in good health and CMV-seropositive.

DNA for the CDR3: TGCGCCAGCAGCCCGCCGCTAATAGCGGGAGTAAGTAGTGAGCAGTTCTTC. Translation gives CASSPPLIAGVSSEQFF. The chain combines TRBV5-1 with TRBJ2-1; TRBD2 agrees at 9 bases. With 4 bases clipped from V and 9 bases from J, the junction kept 17 bases outside the gene matches. The CDR3 contains 17 residues. Per the germline V gene, CDR1 is SGHRS and CDR2 is YFSETQ.

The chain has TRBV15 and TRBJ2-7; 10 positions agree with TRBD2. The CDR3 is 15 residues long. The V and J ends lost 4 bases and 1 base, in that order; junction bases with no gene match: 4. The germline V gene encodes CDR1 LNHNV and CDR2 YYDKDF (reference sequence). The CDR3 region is CATSKAGGPSYEQYF. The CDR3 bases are TGTGCCACCAGCAAAGCGGGAGGGCCTTCCTACGAGCAGTACTTC. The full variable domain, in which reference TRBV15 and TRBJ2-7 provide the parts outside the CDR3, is DAMVIQNPRYQVTQFGKPVTLSCSQTLNHNVMYWYQQKSSQAPKLLFHYYDKDFNNEADTPDNFQSRRPNTSFCFLDIRSPGLGDTAMYLCATSKAGGPSYEQYFGPGTRLTVT.

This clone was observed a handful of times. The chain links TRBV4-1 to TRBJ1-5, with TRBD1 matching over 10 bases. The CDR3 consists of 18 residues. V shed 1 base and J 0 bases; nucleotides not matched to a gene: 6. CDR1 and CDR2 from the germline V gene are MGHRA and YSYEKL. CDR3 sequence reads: CASSQVGGQGTSNQPQHF. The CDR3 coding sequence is TGCGCCAGCAGCCAAGTAGGGGGACAGGGGACTAGCAATCAGCCCCAGCATTTT.

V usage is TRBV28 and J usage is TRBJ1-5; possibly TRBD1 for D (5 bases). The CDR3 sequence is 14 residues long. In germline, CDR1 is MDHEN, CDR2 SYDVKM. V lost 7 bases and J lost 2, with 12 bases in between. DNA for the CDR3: TGTGCCAGCAATGGGGGGAATCGCAATCAGCCCCAGCATTTT. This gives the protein CASNGGNRNQPQHF.

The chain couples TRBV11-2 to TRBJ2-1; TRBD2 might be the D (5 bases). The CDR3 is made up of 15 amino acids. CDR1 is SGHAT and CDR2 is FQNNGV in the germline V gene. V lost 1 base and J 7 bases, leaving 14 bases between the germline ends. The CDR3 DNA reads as TGTGCCAGCAGCTTAGTCGGCGGAACGGGGAATGAGCAGTTCTTC. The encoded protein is CASSLVGGTGNEQFF.

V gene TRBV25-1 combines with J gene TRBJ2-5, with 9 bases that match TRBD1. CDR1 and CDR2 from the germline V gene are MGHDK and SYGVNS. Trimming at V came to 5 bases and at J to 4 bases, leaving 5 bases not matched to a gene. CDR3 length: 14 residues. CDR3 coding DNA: TGTGCCAGCAGTCCAGGGACAGGGAGAGAGACCCAGTACTTC. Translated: CASSPGTGRETQYF.

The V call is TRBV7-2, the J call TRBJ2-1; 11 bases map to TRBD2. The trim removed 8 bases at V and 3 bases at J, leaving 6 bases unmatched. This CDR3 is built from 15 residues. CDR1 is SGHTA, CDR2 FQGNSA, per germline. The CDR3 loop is CASGATSGIYNEQFF. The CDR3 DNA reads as TGTGCCAGCGGGGCGACTAGCGGGATCTACAATGAGCAGTTCTTC.

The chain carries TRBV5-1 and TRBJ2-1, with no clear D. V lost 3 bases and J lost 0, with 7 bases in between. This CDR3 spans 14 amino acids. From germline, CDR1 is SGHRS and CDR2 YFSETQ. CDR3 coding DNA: TGCGCCAGCAGCTCCCCGGGCTCCTACAATGAGCAGTTCTTC. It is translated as CASSSPGSYNEQFF.

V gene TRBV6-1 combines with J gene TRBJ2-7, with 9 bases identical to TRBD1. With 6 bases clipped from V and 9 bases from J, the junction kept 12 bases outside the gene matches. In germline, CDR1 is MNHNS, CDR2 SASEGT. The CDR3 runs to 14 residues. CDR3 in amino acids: CASRDPGQGPVQYF. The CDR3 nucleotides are TGTGCCAGCAGAGACCCGGGACAGGGACCAGTGCAGTACTTC.

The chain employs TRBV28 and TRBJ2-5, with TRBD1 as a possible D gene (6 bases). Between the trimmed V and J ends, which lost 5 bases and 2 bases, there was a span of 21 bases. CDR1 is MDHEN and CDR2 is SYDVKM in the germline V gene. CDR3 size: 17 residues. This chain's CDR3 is CASSAKPGQLFQETQYF. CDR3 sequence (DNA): TGTGCCAGCAGTGCCAAGCCCGGACAGCTCTTTCAAGAGACCCAGTACTTC.

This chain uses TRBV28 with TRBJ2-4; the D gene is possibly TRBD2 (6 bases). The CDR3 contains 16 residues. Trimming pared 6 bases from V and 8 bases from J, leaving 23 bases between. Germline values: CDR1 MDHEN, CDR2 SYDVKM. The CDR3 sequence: CASRWGERGSQHIQYF. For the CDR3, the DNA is TGTGCCAGCAGATGGGGGGAGAGGGGTAGTCAACACATTCAGTACTTC.

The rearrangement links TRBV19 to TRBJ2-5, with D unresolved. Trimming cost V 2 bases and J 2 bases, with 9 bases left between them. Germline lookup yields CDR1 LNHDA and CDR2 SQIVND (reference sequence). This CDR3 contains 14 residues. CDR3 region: CASSISSSQETQYF. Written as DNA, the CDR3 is TGTGCCAGTAGTATATCTTCCAGTCAAGAGACCCAGTACTTC.

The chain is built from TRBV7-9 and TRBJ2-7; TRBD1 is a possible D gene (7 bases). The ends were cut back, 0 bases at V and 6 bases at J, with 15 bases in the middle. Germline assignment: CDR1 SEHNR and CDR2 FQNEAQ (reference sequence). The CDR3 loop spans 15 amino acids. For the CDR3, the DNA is TGTGCCAGCAGCTTAGCGCTAAGGGGGCGGGGCGAGCAGTACTTC. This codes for CASSLALRGRGEQYF.

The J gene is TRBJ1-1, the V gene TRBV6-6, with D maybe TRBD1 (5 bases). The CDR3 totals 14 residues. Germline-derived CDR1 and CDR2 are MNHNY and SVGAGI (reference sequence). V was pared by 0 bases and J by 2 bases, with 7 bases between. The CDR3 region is CASSYSGANTEAFF. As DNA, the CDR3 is TGTGCCAGCAGTTACTCAGGGGCTAACACTGAAGCTTTCTTT.

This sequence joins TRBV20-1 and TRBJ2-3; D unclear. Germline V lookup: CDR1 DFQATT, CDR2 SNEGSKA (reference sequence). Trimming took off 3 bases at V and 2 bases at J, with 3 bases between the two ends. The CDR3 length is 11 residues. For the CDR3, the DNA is TGCAGTGCTAGTTACACAGATACGCAGTATTTT. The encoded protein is CSASYTDTQYF.

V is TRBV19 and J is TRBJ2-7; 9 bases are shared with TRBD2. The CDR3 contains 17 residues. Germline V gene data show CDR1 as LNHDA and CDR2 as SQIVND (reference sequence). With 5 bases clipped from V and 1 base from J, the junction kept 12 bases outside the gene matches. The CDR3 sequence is CASSFSGLARGSYEQYF. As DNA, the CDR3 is TGTGCCAGTAGTTTCTCCGGACTAGCGAGAGGATCCTACGAGCAGTACTTC.

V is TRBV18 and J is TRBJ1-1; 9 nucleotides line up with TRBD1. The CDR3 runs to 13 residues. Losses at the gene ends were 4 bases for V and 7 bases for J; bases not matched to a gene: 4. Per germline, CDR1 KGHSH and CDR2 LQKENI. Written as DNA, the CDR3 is TGTGCCAGCTCACAGGGACAGGGACGTGAAGCTTTCTTT. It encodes CASSQGQGREAFF.

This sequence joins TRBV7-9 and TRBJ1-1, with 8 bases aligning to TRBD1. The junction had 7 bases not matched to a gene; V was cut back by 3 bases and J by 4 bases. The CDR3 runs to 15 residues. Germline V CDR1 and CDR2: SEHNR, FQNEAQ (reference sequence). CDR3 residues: CASSFNPQGATEAFF. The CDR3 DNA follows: TGTGCCAGCAGCTTTAACCCCCAGGGGGCCACTGAAGCTTTCTTT.

CDR3 nucleotide sequence: TGCGCCAGCAGCTCTACGGTGGGAGGGATAGGCGATACGCAGTATTTT. Protein product: CASSSTVGGIGDTQYF. This chain joins TRBV5-1 and TRBJ2-3; 7 bases line up with TRBD2. Per the germline V gene, CDR1 is SGHRS and CDR2 is YFSETQ. This CDR3 contains 16 residues. After removal of 3 bases from V and 6 bases from J, the junction contained 13 bases not matched to a gene.

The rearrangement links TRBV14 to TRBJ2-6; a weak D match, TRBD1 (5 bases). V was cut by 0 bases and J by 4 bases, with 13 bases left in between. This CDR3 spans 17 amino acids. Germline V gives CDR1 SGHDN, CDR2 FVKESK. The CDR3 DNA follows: TGTGCCAGCAGCCAAGATAGGGGCCGATTGGGGGCCAACGTCCTGACTTTC. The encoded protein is CASSQDRGRLGANVLTF.

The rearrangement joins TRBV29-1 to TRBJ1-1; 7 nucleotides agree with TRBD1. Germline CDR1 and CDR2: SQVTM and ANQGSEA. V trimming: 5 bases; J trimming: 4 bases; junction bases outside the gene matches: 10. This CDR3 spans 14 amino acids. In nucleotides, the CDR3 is TGCAGCGTTTCCGCAGGGGGTAGAGGCACTGAAGCTTTCTTT. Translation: CSVSAGGRGTEAFF.